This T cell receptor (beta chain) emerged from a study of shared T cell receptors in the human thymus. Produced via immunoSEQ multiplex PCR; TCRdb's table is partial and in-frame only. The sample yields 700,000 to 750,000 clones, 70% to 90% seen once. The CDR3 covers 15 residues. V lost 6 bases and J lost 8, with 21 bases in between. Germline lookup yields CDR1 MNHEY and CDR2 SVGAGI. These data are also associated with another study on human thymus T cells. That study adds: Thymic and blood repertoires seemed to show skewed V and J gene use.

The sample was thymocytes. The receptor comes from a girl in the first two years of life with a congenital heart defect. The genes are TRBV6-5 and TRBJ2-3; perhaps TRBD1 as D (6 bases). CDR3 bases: TGTGCCAGCAGATCAAGAACAGGGTGTGATAGTACGCAGTATTTT. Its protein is CASRSRTGCDSTQYF.